These 27 T cell receptor beta chains were sequenced from one sample in a study of cytomegalovirus exposure and HLA in healthy donors (dated by TCRdb to the late 2010s). The method behind the library was the immunoSEQ multiplex PCR assay. For the multiplex PCR, a mixture combining 60 forward primers for TCR Vbeta segments and 13 reverse primers for TCR Jbeta segments was used. TCRdb stores this immuneACCESS table with in-frame sequences only. Part of the clones is absent; in the studies checked, under half of the shortfall reflects unresolved V genes, and no reason is known for the rest. The sample table holds some 150,000 clones, of which about 81% were seen once. The ten top clones hold about 6.4% of the sample. Sample: PBMCs. These receptors were collected from a man under 40 in good health and CMV-seronegative.

This clone was detected a few times. The chain carries TRBV11-2 and TRBJ2-1; a possible D gene is TRBD2 (6 bases). V was clipped by 4 bases and J by 8 bases, with 18 bases between them. The CDR3 extends over 15 amino acids. Germline CDR1 reads SGHAT; CDR2 reads FQNNGV. The DNA of the CDR3 is TGTGCCAGCAGCTCCACTAGCCGGCCGGACCATGAGCAGTTCTTC. It codes for CASSSTSRPDHEQFF. The full variable domain, in which reference TRBV11-2 and TRBJ2-1 provide the parts outside the CDR3, is EAGVAQSPRYKIIEKRQSVAFWCNPISGHATLYWYQQILGQGPKLLIQFQNNGVVDDSQLPKDRFSAERLKGVDSTLKIQPAKLEDSAVYLCASSSTSRPDHEQFFGPGTRLTVL.

The chain couples TRBV28 to TRBJ2-7, with 12 bases fitting TRBD2. Germline-derived CDR1 and CDR2 are MDHEN and SYDVKM. The CDR3 covers 15 residues. The junction had 9 bases not matched to a gene; V was cut back by 6 bases and J by 6 bases. CDR3 sequence (DNA): TGTGCCAGCAGCCTAGGACCGGGACTAGCGGGCGAGCAGTACTTC. Its protein is CASSLGPGLAGEQYF.

This clone was seen a single time. The chain carries TRBV19 and TRBJ1-6, with 7 bases that match TRBD1. There are 20 residues in the CDR3. With 3 bases clipped from V and 0 bases from J, the junction kept 14 bases outside the gene matches. Looked up from germline, CDR1 is LNHDA and CDR2 is SQIVND (reference sequence). The CDR3 bases are TGTGCCAGTAGTATCCCCGCGGACAGGAGGGGAAGCTCCTATAATTCACCCCTCCACTTT. Protein product: CASSIPADRRGSSYNSPLHF.

Comments on this clone: A junction boundary mismatches the germline segment, possibly from a read error. The chain couples TRBV18 to TRBJ1-1; D may be TRBD1 (5 bases). The germline V gene encodes CDR1 KGHSH and CDR2 LQKENI. The CDR3 extends over 14 amino acids. The CDR3 coding sequence is TGTGCCAGCTCACCAATCAGGGAGGGCACTGAAGCTTCCTTT. Encoded protein: CASSPIREGTEASF.

The chain combines TRBV11-2 with TRBJ2-3; D remains ambiguous. The germline V gene encodes CDR1 SGHAT and CDR2 FQNNGV. Trimming took 4 bases from V and 1 from J, leaving 9 bases between them. The CDR3 sequence is 14 residues long. The CDR3 DNA reads TGTGCCAGCAGCTCCCCTCGGGGCACAGATACGCAGTATTTT. Translated, it gives CASSSPRGTDTQYF.

The J gene is TRBJ2-7, the V gene TRBV28, with a possible D match to TRBD1 (7 bases). The V end was cut by 7 bases, the J end by 0 bases, with 19 bases between. Germline V gives CDR1 MDHEN, CDR2 SYDVKM. This CDR3 is 16 amino acids long. The CDR3 sequence: CASNPGGQGGSYEQYF. In DNA form, the CDR3 reads TGTGCCAGCAATCCAGGGGGGCAGGGCGGCTCCTACGAGCAGTACTTC.

In its sample, this clone was seen once. The chain combines TRBV2 with TRBJ1-2; maybe TRBD1 (6 bases). V was trimmed by 6 bases and J by 2 bases, leaving 10 bases between them. The CDR3 spans 13 residues. The germline gives CDR1 SNHLY, CDR2 FYNNEI. In DNA form, the CDR3 reads TGTGCCAGCAGGCGACAGGCCAACTATGGCTACACCTTC. It is translated as CASRRQANYGYTF.

J is TRBJ1-1 and V is TRBV9; 7 positions agree with TRBD1. Losses at the gene ends were 2 bases for V and 4 bases for J; bases not matched to a gene: 5. This CDR3 comprises 14 residues. Germline V CDR1 and CDR2: SGDLS, YYNGEE. The CDR3 loop reads CASSVRQGGTEAFF. CDR3 bases: TGTGCCAGCAGCGTTAGACAGGGAGGCACTGAAGCTTTCTTT.

The V gene is TRBV6-5, the J gene TRBJ1-2, with D possibly being TRBD1 (5 bases). The CDR3 totals 14 residues. The V gene lost 0 bases and the J gene lost 3 bases, with 8 bases spanning the gap. Per germline, CDR1 MNHEY and CDR2 SVGAGI. The CDR3 nucleotides are TGTGCCAGCAGTTACTCGGAGGGGCACTATGGCTACACCTTC. Translated: CASSYSEGHYGYTF.

V usage is TRBV6-6 and J usage is TRBJ2-3; 7 bases are shared with TRBD1. With V trimmed by 2 bases and J by 1 base, 0 bases remained unmatched. This CDR3 comprises 14 residues. CDR1 is MNHNY and CDR2 is SVGAGI in the germline V gene (reference sequence). CDR3 DNA: TGTGCCAGCAGTTACGGACAGGGCACAGATACGCAGTATTTT. Its translation: CASSYGQGTDTQYF.

This chain links TRBV5-4 with TRBJ2-5; TRBD2 matches at 11 bases. TRBJ2-7 explains the end of the DNA better; the J call may be wrong. This CDR3 is 15 amino acids long. Germline V lookup: CDR1 SGHNT, CDR2 YYREEE (reference sequence). The CDR3 loop is CASSSGTSGIYEQYF. The CDR3 DNA follows: TGTGCCAGCAGCTCTGGGACTAGCGGAATCTACGAGCAGTACTTC.

The chain has TRBV5-5 and TRBJ1-4, with 8 bases identical to TRBD1. Trimming cost V 4 bases and J 3 bases; bases outside gene matches: 8. CDR3 length: 16 residues. Germline-derived CDR1 and CDR2 are SGHKS and YYEKEE (reference sequence). The CDR3 DNA reads as TGTGCCAGCAGCCCCGGACAGGGAGGCTCTAATGAAAAACTGTTTTTT. This codes for CASSPGQGGSNEKLFF.

The chain has TRBV14 and TRBJ1-2, with TRBD1 matching 9 bases. Germline assignment: CDR1 SGHDN and CDR2 FVKESK. This CDR3 is built from 16 residues. After removal of 1 base from V and 2 bases from J, the junction contained 5 bases not matched to a gene. CDR3 loop: CASSQGGQGFNYGYTF. The DNA of the CDR3 is TGTGCCAGCAGCCAAGGAGGACAGGGGTTCAACTATGGCTACACCTTC.

The chain is built from TRBV2 and TRBJ1-5, with 7 bases aligning to TRBD1. The CDR3 consists of 14 residues. The germline CDR1 and CDR2 sequences are SNHLY and FYNNEI. The junction had 7 bases not matched to a gene; V was cut back by 6 bases and J by 5 bases. CDR3 DNA: TGTGCCAGCAGAGAGGACAGGCCGCATCAGCCCCAGCATTTT. It yields the protein CASREDRPHQPQHF.

This chain joins TRBV7-2 and TRBJ2-7, with D maybe TRBD1 (6 bases). The CDR3 covers 11 residues. With 3 bases removed from V and 6 bases from J, the gap between germline ends came to 6 bases. Germline values: CDR1 SGHTA, CDR2 FQGNSA. Here the CDR3 DNA reads TGTGCCAGCAGCTTCAGGGGCGAGCAGTACTTC. It codes for CASSFRGEQYF.

The chain employs TRBV7-8 and TRBJ1-2; weak D call: TRBD1 (6 bases). V was pared by 2 bases and J by 8 bases, with 12 bases between. The CDR3 contains 13 residues. Germline V gene lookup returns CDR1 SGHVS and CDR2 FQNEAQ. The CDR3 coding sequence is TGTGCCAGCAGCTTAAACAGGGACGGAGGCTACACCTTC. Protein product: CASSLNRDGGYTF.

The rearrangement joins TRBV6-5 to TRBJ2-1; TRBD1 agrees at 10 bases. V trimming: 6 bases; J trimming: 7 bases; junction bases outside the gene matches: 6. The CDR3 runs to 14 residues. The germline gives CDR1 MNHEY, CDR2 SVGAGI. CDR3 sequence: CASSPTGGRNEQFF. In nucleotides, the CDR3 is TGTGCCAGCAGCCCGACAGGGGGCCGTAATGAGCAGTTCTTC.

The chain employs TRBV7-8 and TRBJ2-1; a weak D match, TRBD1 (6 bases). The V end was cut by 5 bases, the J end by 0 bases, with 11 bases between. Per germline, CDR1 SGHVS and CDR2 FQNEAQ. The CDR3 has 15 residues. The CDR3 DNA sequence: TGTGCCAGCAGCCTGGGACATCTCTCCTACAATGAGCAGTTCTTC. Protein sequence: CASSLGHLSYNEQFF.

The chain is built from TRBV11-2 and TRBJ1-4, with 7 bases lining up with TRBD1. Germline CDR1 reads SGHAT; CDR2 reads FQNNGV. The CDR3 covers 16 residues. The V segment lost 3 bases and the J segment 3 bases; nucleotides outside the gene matches: 7. The CDR3 DNA sequence: TGTGCCAGCAGCTTCCACGGGACAGTGGCTAATGAAAAACTGTTTTTT. Protein: CASSFHGTVANEKLFF. Full variable domain (remainder filled in from reference TRBV11-2 and TRBJ1-4): EAGVAQSPRYKIIEKRQSVAFWCNPISGHATLYWYQQILGQGPKLLIQFQNNGVVDDSQLPKDRFSAERLKGVDSTLKIQPAKLEDSAVYLCASSFHGTVANEKLFFGSGTQLSVL.

J is TRBJ1-5 and V is TRBV10-3; the match to TRBD1 covers 8 bases. The CDR3 is made up of 16 amino acids. V lost 4 bases to trimming and J lost 0 bases; unmatched junction nucleotides: 5. Germline V gene lookup returns CDR1 ENHRY and CDR2 SYGVKD. The CDR3 DNA sequence: TGTGCCATCAGTGGGACAGGGCTCAATAGCAATCAGCCCCAGCATTTT. Translating gives CAISGTGLNSNQPQHF.

This clone occurred once. The V and J genes are TRBV5-1 and TRBJ1-2, with no clear D. The length of the CDR3 is 16 residues. With 0 bases removed from V and 3 bases from J, the gap between germline ends came to 15 bases. Germline V gene sequence: CDR1 SGHRS, CDR2 YFSETQ. Here the CDR3 DNA reads TGCGCCAGCAGCTTGGGGGTAGGCTCGAGGGACTATGGCTACACCTTC. Translating it yields CASSLGVGSRDYGYTF.

This chain links TRBV27 with TRBJ2-7, with D possibly matching TRBD2 (5 bases). The CDR3 has 15 amino acids. The ends were cut back, 3 bases at V and 0 bases at J, with 12 bases in the middle. Per the germline V gene, CDR1 is MNHEY and CDR2 is SMNVEV (reference sequence). CDR3 loop: CASSFFGEASYEQYF. Here the CDR3 DNA reads TGTGCCAGCAGTTTCTTCGGGGAAGCCTCCTACGAGCAGTACTTC.

The V call is TRBV4-1, the J call TRBJ2-7; TRBD1 matches 7 bases. CDR3 size: 14 residues. The V and J ends lost 1 base and 2 bases, in that order; junction bases with no gene match: 2. Germline V gene lookup returns CDR1 MGHRA and CDR2 YSYEKL. CDR3 coding DNA: TGCGCCAGCAGCCAAGGGGACAGTACCTACGAGCAGTACTTC. This translates into CASSQGDSTYEQYF.

J is TRBJ2-5 and V is TRBV7-8; TRBD2 matches 7 bases. V lost 2 bases, J lost 1 base, and 7 bases stayed unmatched. CDR3 length: 16 residues. In germline, CDR1 is SGHVS, CDR2 FQNEAQ. CDR3: CASSLITGGVQETQYF. CDR3 coding DNA: TGTGCCAGCAGCTTAATAACGGGGGGAGTCCAAGAGACCCAGTACTTC.

The chain has TRBV6-5 and TRBJ1-5; D remains unclear. V was cut by 10 bases and J by 5 bases, with 12 bases left in between. Germline lookup yields CDR1 MNHEY and CDR2 SVGAGI. The CDR3 has 12 amino acids. Written as DNA, the CDR3 is TGTGCCATCGGGGAACCTTATCAGCCCCAGCATTTT. It codes for CAIGEPYQPQHF.

The chain has TRBV5-1 and TRBJ2-3, with 8 bases lining up with TRBD2. CDR1 and CDR2 (germline): SGHRS, YFSETQ. After removal of 3 bases from V and 2 bases from J, the junction contained 5 bases not matched to a gene. CDR3 length equals 15 residues. The CDR3 coding sequence is TGCGCCAGCAGCTCGGGCGGGGGGCACACAGATACGCAGTATTTT. Amino acid sequence: CASSSGGGHTDTQYF.

The chain combines TRBV5-1 with TRBJ1-5; D possibly corresponds to TRBD1 (6 bases). The CDR3 is 14 residues long. The germline V gene encodes CDR1 SGHRS and CDR2 YFSETQ. V was trimmed by 6 bases and J by 4 bases, leaving 14 bases between them. The CDR3 spells CASTNGQPNQPQHF. CDR3 nucleotide sequence: TGCGCCAGCACCAACGGACAGCCTAATCAGCCCCAGCATTTT.